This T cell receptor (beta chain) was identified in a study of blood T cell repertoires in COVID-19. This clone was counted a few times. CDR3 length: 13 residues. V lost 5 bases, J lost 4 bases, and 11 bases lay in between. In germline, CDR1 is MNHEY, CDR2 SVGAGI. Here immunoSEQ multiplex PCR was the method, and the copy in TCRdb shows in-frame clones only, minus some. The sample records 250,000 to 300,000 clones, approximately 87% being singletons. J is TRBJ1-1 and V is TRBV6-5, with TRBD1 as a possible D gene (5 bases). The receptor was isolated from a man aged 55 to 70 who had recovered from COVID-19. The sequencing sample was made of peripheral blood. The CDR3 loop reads CASSPRGITEAFF. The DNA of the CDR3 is TGTGCCAGCAGTCCACGGGGGATCACTGAAGCTTTCTTT.